The clone carrying this T cell receptor (beta chain) has only one observation. The antigen remains unidentified. This entry comes from a study of T cell clonotyping in hematopoietic cell transplantation. Study observations and caveats: At the given depth, recipient repertoires were over 95% de novo clonotypes. Recipient TCR diversity dropped after transplant; expanded clonotypes rose from day 30 to 180.

Method: immunoSEQ multiplex PCR; TCRdb's copy keeps in-frame clones and lacks some. Altogether 5,500 to 6,500 clones are present, more than 85% being singletons, with the ten largest covering less than 50%. Trimming removed 5 bases from V and 1 base from J, with 14 bases in between. Germline V gene sequence: CDR1 MNHEY, CDR2 SVGAGI. The CDR3 is 15 residues long. The sequencing here drew on peripheral blood mononuclear cells, taken 100 days after allogeneic stem cell transplant. This TCR was sampled from a female patient aged 50-59 years who had an allogeneic stem cell transplant from an unrelated donor, so T cells may come from the graft donor. Some clones in this sample may be carry-over from other donors' samples. This chain uses TRBV6-5 with TRBJ1-1, with D perhaps matching TRBD1 (6 bases). CDR3 sequence (DNA): TGTGCCAGCAGTACAACAGGGAAAGGGAACACTGAAGCTTTCTTT. Protein product: CASSTTGKGNTEAFF.